The rows below give T cell receptor beta chains drawn from one sample of a study of neurological immune-mediated disorders. TCRdb ran MiXCR on the 5' RACE reads and lists one entry per CDR3 protein. This table has tens of thousands of distinct CDR3 sequences, roughly 2.6% appearing once. Sequenced sample: PBMCs. The receptors shown here come from a young woman with multiple sclerosis. Both conserved end residues are trimmed from each CDR3. Size is stated as once, few, many or a size class.

j_call | v_call | clone_size | cdr3_aa
TRBJ2-3 | TRBV5-4 | many | ASSLAPGGRTDTQY
TRBJ1-2 | TRBV7-2 | many | ASSLSRTDTYT
TRBJ2-7 | TRBV7-2 | many | ASSLDGTGVNYEQY
TRBJ2-1 | TRBV20-1 | few | SANEVGEQF
TRBJ2-1 | TRBV19 | many | ASQNRINEQF
TRBJ1-1 | TRBV3-1 | many | ASSQIGGNTEAF
TRBJ2-7 | TRBV20-1 | many | SANPQGASGISEQY
TRBJ2-2 | TRBV5-1 | many | ASSLSGVQTGELF
TRBJ1-4 | TRBV7-6 | many | ASSGDRSSATNEKLF
TRBJ1-4 | TRBV20-1 | many | SARGTRDNEKLF
TRBJ1-1 | TRBV5-5 | many | ASSSGWDGVTEAF
TRBJ2-7 | TRBV7-2 | many | ASSGPTGNSYEQY
TRBJ1-4 | TRBV7-2 | many | ASSGRGATNEKLF
TRBJ1-6 | TRBV7-2 | many | ASSLEQFNSPLH
TRBJ2-7 | TRBV27 | many | ASSLWGTSYEQY
TRBJ2-2 | TRBV12-3/TRBV12-4 | many | ASSNTGFPGELF
TRBJ2-7 | TRBV3-1 | few | ASSLGLAGGSAYEQY
TRBJ1-6 | TRBV7-2 | many | ASSPGQSSPLH
TRBJ2-7 | TRBV5-1 | many | ASSSLDPGSEQY
TRBJ1-1 | TRBV5-6 | many | ASHQVNTEAF
TRBJ2-7 | TRBV7-2 | many | ASSDNSGTDYEQY
TRBJ2-7 | TRBV29-1 | many | SAIPPREQY
TRBJ2-7 | TRBV28 | few | ASNTISPYEQY